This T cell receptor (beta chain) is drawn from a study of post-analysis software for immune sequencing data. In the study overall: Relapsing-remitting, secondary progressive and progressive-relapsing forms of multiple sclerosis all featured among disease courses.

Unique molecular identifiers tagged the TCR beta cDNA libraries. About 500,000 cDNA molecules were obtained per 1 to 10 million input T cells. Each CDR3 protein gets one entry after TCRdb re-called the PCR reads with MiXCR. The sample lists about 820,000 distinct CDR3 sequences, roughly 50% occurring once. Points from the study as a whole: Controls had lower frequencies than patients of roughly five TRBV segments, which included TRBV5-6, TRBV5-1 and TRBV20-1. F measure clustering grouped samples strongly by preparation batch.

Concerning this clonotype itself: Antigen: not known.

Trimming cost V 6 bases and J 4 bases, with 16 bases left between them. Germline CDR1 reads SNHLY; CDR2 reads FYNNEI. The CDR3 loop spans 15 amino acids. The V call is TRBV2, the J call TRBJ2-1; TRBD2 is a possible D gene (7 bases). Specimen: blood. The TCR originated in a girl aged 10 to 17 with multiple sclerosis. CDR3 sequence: CASRGGGSPYNEQFF. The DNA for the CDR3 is TGTGCCAGCAGGGGGGGCGGGAGCCCTTACAATGAGCAGTTCTTC.